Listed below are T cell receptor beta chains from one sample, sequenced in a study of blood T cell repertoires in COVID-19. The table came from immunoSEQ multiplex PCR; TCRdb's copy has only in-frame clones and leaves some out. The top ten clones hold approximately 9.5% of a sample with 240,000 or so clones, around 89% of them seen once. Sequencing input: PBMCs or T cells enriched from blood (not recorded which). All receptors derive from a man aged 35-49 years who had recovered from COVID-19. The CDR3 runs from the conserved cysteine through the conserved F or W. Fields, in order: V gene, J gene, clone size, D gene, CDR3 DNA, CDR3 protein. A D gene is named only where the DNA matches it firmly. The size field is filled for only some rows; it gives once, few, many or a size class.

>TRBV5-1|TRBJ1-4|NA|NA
TGCGCCAGCGCCCAGGGCCCTAATGAAAAACTGTTTTTT
CASAQGPNEKLFF
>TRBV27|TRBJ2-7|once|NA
TGTGCCAGCAGTCCCCTTAAAGCTTTACTCTCCTACGAGCAGTACTTC
CASSPLKALLSYEQYF
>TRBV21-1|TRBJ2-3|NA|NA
TGTGCCAGCAGCAAAGCGCTTCGTATTACAGACCGCACAGATACGCAGTATTTT
CASSKALRITDRTDTQYF
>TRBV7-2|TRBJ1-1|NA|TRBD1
TGTGCCAGCAGCCTCGGGACAGGGGGTCCGAGCACTGAAGCTTTCTTT
CASSLGTGGPSTEAFF
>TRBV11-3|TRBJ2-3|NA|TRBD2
TGTGCCAGCAGCTTAGCTAGCGGGGGGGTTACAGATACGCAGTATTTT
CASSLASGGVTDTQYF
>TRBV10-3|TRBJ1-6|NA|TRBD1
TGTGCCACCGGGACAGGAGATTCCCGAGGTAATTCACCCCTCCACTTT
CATGTGDSRGNSPLHF
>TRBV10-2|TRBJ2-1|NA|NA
TGCGCCAGCAGTGATGGCTCTTGGGGAGGGGGGACCTACAATGAGCAGTTCTTC
CASSDGSWGGGTYNEQFF
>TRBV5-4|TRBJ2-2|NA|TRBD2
TGTGCCAGCAGCCTCCTAGCGGGGGACGGGGAGCTGTTTTTT
CASSLLAGDGELFF
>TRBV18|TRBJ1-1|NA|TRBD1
TGTGCCAGCTCACTTTGGGACAGTATGAACACTGAAGCTTTCTTT
CASSLWDSMNTEAFF
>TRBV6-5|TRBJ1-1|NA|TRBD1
TGTGCCAGCAGTCCCGAAACAGGGGGGGGAAGTCAAGCTTTCTTT
CASSPETGGGSQAFF
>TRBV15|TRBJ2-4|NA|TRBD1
TGTGCCACCAGCGGGCGATGGACAGGGGGCAACAAAAACATTCAGTACTTC
CATSGRWTGGNKNIQYF
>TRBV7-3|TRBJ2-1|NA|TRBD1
TGTGCCAGCAGCTTCAGTCGGGACAGGGGTGGTGAGCAGTTCTTC
CASSFSRDRGGEQFF
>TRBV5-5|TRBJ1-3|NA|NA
TGTGCCAGCAGCTTGGATTTAGGGGCTGCTGGAAACACCATATATTTT
CASSLDLGAAGNTIYF
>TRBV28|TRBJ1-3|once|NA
TGTGCCAGCAGTTTACCTCAGGTACCAGCTGGAAACACCATATATTTT
CASSLPQVPAGNTIYF
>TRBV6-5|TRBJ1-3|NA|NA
TGTGCCAGCAGTTACTCCCAGGGCAGAAACACCATATATTTT
CASSYSQGRNTIYF
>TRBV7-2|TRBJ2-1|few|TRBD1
TGTGCCAGCAGCTTGGGGACAGGGGGCAATGAGCAGTTCTTC
CASSLGTGGNEQFF
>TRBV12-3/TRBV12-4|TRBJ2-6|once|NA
TGTGCCAGCAGTTACACTGGGGCCAACGTCCTGACTTTC
CASSYTGANVLTF
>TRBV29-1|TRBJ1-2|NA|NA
TGCAGCGTTTCACAGGGTGACTATGGCTACACCTTC
CSVSQGDYGYTF
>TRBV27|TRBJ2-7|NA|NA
TGTGCCAGCAGTCGCACCACAGGAGTTAGCTCCTACGAGCAGTACTTC
CASSRTTGVSSYEQYF
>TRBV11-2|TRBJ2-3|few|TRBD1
TGTGCCAGCAGCTACAGGGGTTCCCCAATCACAGATACGCAGTATTTT
CASSYRGSPITDTQYF
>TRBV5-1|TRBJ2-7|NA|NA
TGCGCCAGCAGCCTTAAATTACAGGGATACGAGCAGTACTTC
CASSLKLQGYEQYF
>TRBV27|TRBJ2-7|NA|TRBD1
TGTGCCAGCAGCGGGGACAGAGCCTACGAGCAGTACTTC
CASSGDRAYEQYF
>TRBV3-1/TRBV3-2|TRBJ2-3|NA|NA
TGTGCCAGCAGCCAAGGTACAGGTCTTAGCACAGATACGCAGTATTTT
CASSQGTGLSTDTQYF
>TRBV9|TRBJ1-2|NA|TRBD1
TGTGCCAGCAGCGGGACAGGGGGCCGTGGCTACACCTTC
CASSGTGGRGYTF
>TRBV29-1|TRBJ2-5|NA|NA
TGCAGCGCACCACGACAGGGACTAGAACTAGAGACCCAGTACTTC
CSAPRQGLELETQYF
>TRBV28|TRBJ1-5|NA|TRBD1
TGTGCCAGCAGTCGGGACAGGGGGAACAATCAGCCCCAGCATTTT
CASSRDRGNNQPQHF
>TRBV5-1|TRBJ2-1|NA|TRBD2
TGCGCCAGCAGCATCCAGCCCCGGACTAGCGGTAACAATGAGCAGTTCTTC
CASSIQPRTSGNNEQFF
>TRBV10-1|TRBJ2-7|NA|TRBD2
TGCGCCAGCAGTTACTCCGGGACTAGCGACGAGCAGTACTTC
CASSYSGTSDEQYF
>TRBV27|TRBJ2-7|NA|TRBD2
TGTGCCAGCAGTTTGGGGAGCGGGAGGCTCGAGCAGTACTTC
CASSLGSGRLEQYF
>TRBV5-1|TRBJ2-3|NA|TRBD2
TGCGCCAGCAGCTCTGGACTAGCACCAGATACGCAGTATTTT
CASSSGLAPDTQYF
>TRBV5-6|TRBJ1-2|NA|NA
TGTGCCAGCAGCCCAAACGGGATCTATGGCTACACCTTC
CASSPNGIYGYTF
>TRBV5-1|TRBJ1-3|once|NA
TGCGCCAGCAGCCGAGACACTAGCTCTGGAAACACCATATATTTT
CASSRDTSSGNTIYF
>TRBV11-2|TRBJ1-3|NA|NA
TGTGCCAGCAGCTCCCGACAGCCCATCTCTGGAAACACCATATATTTT
CASSSRQPISGNTIYF